This T cell receptor beta chain is drawn from a study of blood T cell repertoires in COVID-19. Study background: Sites across the United States, Italy and Spain contributed samples from acute and convalescent COVID-19. From T cells, B-cell-depleted T cells, or PBMCs came the material, which was cDNA or gDNA.

Original methodology: Reference gene primer amplification in the assay estimated nucleated cell counts. Method: immunoSEQ multiplex PCR; TCRdb's copy keeps in-frame clones and lacks some. V and J calls and clone size are as listed in that table; D and trimming were resolved from the DNA. The top ten clones hold around 0.98% of a sample with around 240,000 clones, 70% to 90% of them seen once. The germline V gene encodes CDR1 MNHEY and CDR2 SMNVEV (reference sequence). This CDR3 is built from 14 residues. J was trimmed by 7 bases and V by 3 bases; bases with no gene match: 4. This clone was seen more than once but under ten times.

The source is a man between 35 and 55 years old with acute or convalescent COVID-19. The chain is built from TRBV27 and TRBJ1-4, with 8 bases fitting TRBD1. The sample comprised peripheral blood. The CDR3 loop is CASSFSQGGEKLFF. The CDR3 DNA follows: TGTGCCAGCAGTTTCTCACAGGGGGGTGAAAAACTGTTTTTT.